This TCR beta chain was documented in a study of beta chain features in type 1 diabetes. This clone was observed many times. Its cognate antigen is unknown. Germline V gene lookup returns CDR1 MGHRA and CDR2 YSYEKL. The germline V and J ends were trimmed by 0 bases and 2 bases, with 14 bases remaining between them. This CDR3 contains 18 residues. As every portion of the isolated RNA was reverse transcribed, the sequencing read expressed TCRB transcripts. Using immunoSEQ multiplex PCR, the repertoire was profiled, and TCRdb retains in-frame clones only, with some absent. The sample comprises over 300,000 clones, around 8% of which are singletons, and roughly 0.44% rests with the top ten. Study conclusions and caveats: Moderate yet significant TCRB CDR3 shortening was seen in Type 1 diabetes patients in all four CD4+ subsets.

The sequenced sample consisted of central memory CD4+ T cells from blood. The genes are TRBV4-1 and TRBJ2-6; D may be TRBD1 (5 bases). The receptor comes from a woman aged 18 to 35 in good health. CDR3 coding DNA: TGCGCCAGCAGCCAAGATGCCTGGGGCGCGACTGGGGCCAACGTCCTGACTTTC. Protein product: CASSQDAWGATGANVLTF.